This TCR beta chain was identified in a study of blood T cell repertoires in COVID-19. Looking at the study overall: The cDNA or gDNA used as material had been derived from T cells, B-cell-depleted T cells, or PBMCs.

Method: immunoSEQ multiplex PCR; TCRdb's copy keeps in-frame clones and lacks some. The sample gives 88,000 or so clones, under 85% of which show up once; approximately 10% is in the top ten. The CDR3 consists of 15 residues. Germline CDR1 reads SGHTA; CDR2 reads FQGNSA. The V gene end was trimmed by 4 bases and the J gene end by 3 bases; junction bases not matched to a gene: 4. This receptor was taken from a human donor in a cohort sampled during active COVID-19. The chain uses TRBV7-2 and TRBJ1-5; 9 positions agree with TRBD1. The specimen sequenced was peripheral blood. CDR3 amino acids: CASSSGTGINQPQHF. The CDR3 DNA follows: TGTGCCAGCAGCTCGGGGACAGGGATCAATCAGCCCCAGCATTTT.